This T cell receptor (beta chain) was captured by sequencing in a study of identical twins. One entry per CDR3 protein results from TCRdb running MiXCR on the 5' RACE reads. Altogether approximately 220,000 distinct CDR3 sequences are present, less than 10% being singletons, with the ten largest covering 5.1%. Only a few counts were recorded for this clonotype. Germline loops: CDR1 LGHNA, CDR2 YSLEER. Trimming took 4 bases from V and 4 from J, leaving 22 bases between them. The CDR3 is 17 residues long. The rearrangement joins TRBV4-3 to TRBJ2-5; a possible D gene is TRBD1 (6 bases). Sequencing was done on a sample of memory (CD45RO+) T cells sorted from blood. The receptor comes from a woman aged 18 to 35 in good health. CDR3: CASSPSPRAGAVETQYF. In DNA form, the CDR3 reads TGCGCCAGCAGCCCCAGCCCGAGGGCAGGGGCTGTAGAGACCCAGTACTTC.